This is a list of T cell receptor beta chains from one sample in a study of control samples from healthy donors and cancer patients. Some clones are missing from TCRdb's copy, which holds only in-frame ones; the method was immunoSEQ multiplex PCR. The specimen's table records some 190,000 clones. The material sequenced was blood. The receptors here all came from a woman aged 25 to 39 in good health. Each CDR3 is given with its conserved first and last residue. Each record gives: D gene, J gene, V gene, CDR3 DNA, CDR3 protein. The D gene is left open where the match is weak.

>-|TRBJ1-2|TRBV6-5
TGTGCCACCTGGGGGGTCACGGGCCAAAACTATGGCTACACCTTC
CATWGVTGQNYGYTF
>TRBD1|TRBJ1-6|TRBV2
TGTGCCAGCAGGGCCGCGGGACAGGGGGCCAATTCACCCCTCCACTTT
CASRAAGQGANSPLHF
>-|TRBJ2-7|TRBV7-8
TGTGCCAGCAGCTCCCGGAGATTCAGCACCGACGAGCAGTACTTC
CASSSRRFSTDEQYF
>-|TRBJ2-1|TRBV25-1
TGTGCCAGCAGTGAAGAGGGCGAGGCCCCCTACAATGAGCAGTTCTTC
CASSEEGEAPYNEQFF
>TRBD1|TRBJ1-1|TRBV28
TGTGCCAGCAGGGACAGGGAAACTTTCTTT
CASRDRETFF
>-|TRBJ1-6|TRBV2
TGTGCCAGCAGTGTCCGGGGGAATTCACCCCTCCACTTT
CASSVRGNSPLHF
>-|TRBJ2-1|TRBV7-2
TGTGCCAGCAGCTTAGCGCTGAGGGGGGGGCGCTGGAATGAGCAGTTCTTC
CASSLALRGGRWNEQFF
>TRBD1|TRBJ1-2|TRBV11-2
TGTGCCAGCAGCTTCCCTGACAGGGGGGGCCGCTATGGCTACACCTTC
CASSFPDRGGRYGYTF
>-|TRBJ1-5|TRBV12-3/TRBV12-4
TGTGCCAGCAGCCTACAGGCTAATCAGCCCCAGCATTTT
CASSLQANQPQHF
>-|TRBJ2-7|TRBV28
TGTGCCAGCTGGGACACAGTCCACGAGCAGTACTTC
CASWDTVHEQYF
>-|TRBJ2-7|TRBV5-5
TGTGCCAGCAGCCGGACACTAGAAGCCTACGAGCAGTACTTC
CASSRTLEAYEQYF
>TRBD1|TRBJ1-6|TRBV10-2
TGCGCCACCAGACCGGGACAGGGGGCGCGTCCTTCACCCCTCCACTTT
CATRPGQGARPSPLHF
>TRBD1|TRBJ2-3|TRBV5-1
TGCGCCAGCAGCTTGTACAGGGGCCCCACAGATACGCAGTATTTT
CASSLYRGPTDTQYF
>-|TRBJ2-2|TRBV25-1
TGTGCCAGCAATTTGGGGTCCACCGGGGAGCTGTTTTTT
CASNLGSTGELFF
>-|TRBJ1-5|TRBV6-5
TGTGCCAGCAGTTACAACACCAATCAGCCCCAGCATTTT
CASSYNTNQPQHF
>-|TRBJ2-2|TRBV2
TGTGCCAGCAGGGAACAGGGTACGAACACCGGGGAGCTGTTTTTT
CASREQGTNTGELFF
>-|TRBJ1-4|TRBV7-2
TGTGCCAGCAGCTATGGCGGCACCAACCGGCGGGAAAAACTGTTTTTT
CASSYGGTNRREKLFF
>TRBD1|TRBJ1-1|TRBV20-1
TGCAGTGCTCCCCGGGACAGGGTAGCTTTCTTT
CSAPRDRVAFF
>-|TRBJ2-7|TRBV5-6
TGTGCCAGCAGCATCGACACCTATACCTACGAGCAGTACTTC
CASSIDTYTYEQYF
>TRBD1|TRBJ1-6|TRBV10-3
TGTGCCATCTCTCAAAGACAGGGGGATTCACCCCTCCACTTT
CAISQRQGDSPLHF
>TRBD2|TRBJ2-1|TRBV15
TGTGCCACCAGAGGCCCCGGACTAGCGGGGGGCCTCCTCTCCTACAATGAGCAGTTCTTC
CATRGPGLAGGLLSYNEQFF
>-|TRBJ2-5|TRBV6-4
TGTGCCAGCAGTGCGGACACCCAAGAGACCCAGTACTTC
CASSADTQETQYF
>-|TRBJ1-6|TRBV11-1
TGTGCCAGCAGCTTGGTGGGGCATTCACCCCTCCACTTT
CASSLVGHSPLHF
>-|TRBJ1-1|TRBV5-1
TGCGCCAGCAGCTTCGCGAGTCCGGTCTACACTGAAGCTTTCTTT
CASSFASPVYTEAFF
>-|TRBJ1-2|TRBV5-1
TGCGCCAGCAGCTTGGATTCGGTCTATGGCTACACCTTC
CASSLDSVYGYTF
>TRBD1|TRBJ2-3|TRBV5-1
TGCGCCAGCAGCAGAGGACAGGGGGCATCCACAGATACGCAGTATTTT
CASSRGQGASTDTQYF
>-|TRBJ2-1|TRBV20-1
TGCAGTGCTGGGGACAATGAGCAGTTCTTC
CSAGDNEQFF